This T cell receptor beta chain was identified during a study of cytomegalovirus exposure and HLA in healthy donors. Study in general: Early released data had around 89 million unique TCRs, all coming from HLA-typed donors.

V dropped 2 bases and J dropped 0 bases, with 15 bases sitting between them. The CDR3 runs 17 residues. Germline V gene sequence: CDR1 KGHSH, CDR2 LQKENI. The PCR ran on 60 Vbeta and 13 Jbeta primers. Data came from immunoSEQ multiplex PCR; TCRdb stores just in-frame clones and leaves some out. Of 150,000 to 200,000 clones listed, 80% are singletons. This clone was observed a handful of times. This TCR came from a man aged 25 to 40 in good health and CMV-seropositive. The V and J genes are TRBV18 and TRBJ2-3; weak D call: TRBD1 (5 bases). Sequenced: PBMCs. The CDR3 region has the DNA TGTGCCAGCTCACCAGGGGCTTGGCAACCTAGCACAGATACGCAGTATTTT. Translating gives CASSPGAWQPSTDTQYF.